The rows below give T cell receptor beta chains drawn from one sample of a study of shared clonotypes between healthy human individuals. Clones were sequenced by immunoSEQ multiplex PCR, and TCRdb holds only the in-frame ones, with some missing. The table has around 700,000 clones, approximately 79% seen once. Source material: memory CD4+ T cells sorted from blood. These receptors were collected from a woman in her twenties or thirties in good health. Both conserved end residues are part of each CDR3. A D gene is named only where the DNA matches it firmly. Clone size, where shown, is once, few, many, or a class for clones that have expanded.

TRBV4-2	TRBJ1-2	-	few	CASSQGQDGTYGYTF	TGTGCCAGCAGCCAAGGTCAGGACGGGACCTATGGCTACACCTTC
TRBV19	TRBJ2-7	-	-	CASSLDPREREQYF	TGTGCCAGTAGTTTGGACCCAAGGGAACGAGAGCAGTACTTC
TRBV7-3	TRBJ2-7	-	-	CASSQGGSYEQYF	TGTGCCAGCAGCCAAGGTGGCTCCTACGAGCAGTACTTC
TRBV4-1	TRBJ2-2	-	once	CASSQGSGLANTGELFF	TGCGCCAGCAGCCAAGGCAGCGGCCTAGCGAACACCGGGGAGCTGTTTTTT
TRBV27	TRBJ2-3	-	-	CASSFLGAGDTQYF	TGTGCCAGCAGTTTTTTAGGGGCCGGAGATACGCAGTATTTT
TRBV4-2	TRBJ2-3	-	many	CASSQKGITDTQYF	TGTGCCAGCAGCCAAAAGGGGATCACAGATACGCAGTATTTT
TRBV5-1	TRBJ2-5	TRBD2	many	CATRLGGLAEETQYF	TGCGCCACCCGCTTGGGGGGACTAGCAGAAGAGACCCAGTACTTC
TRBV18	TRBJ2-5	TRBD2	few	CASSPPRLAGVKETQYF	TGTGCCAGCTCACCACCACGACTAGCGGGAGTAAAAGAGACCCAGTACTTC
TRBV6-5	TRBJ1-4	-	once	CASSYSGASEKLFF	TGTGCCAGCAGTTACTCGGGGGCTAGTGAAAAACTGTTTTTT
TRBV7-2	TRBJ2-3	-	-	CASSLMGRGTTDTQYF	TGTGCCAGCAGCTTAATGGGTCGGGGTACAACAGATACGCAGTATTTT
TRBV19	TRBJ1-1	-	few	CASSIREDTEAFF	TGTGCCAGTAGTATTCGCGAGGACACTGAAGCTTTCTTT
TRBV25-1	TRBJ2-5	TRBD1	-	CASSEFKDRGLQETQYF	TGTGCCAGCAGTGAATTCAAGGACAGGGGGCTTCAAGAGACCCAGTACTTC
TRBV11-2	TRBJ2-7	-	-	CASSLDLGSLAYEQYF	TGTGCCAGCAGCTTGGATCTCGGGTCCCTCGCCTACGAGCAGTACTTC
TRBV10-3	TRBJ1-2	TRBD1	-	CAISGIDRVSGYTF	TGTGCCATCAGTGGGATAGACAGGGTGAGCGGCTACACCTTC
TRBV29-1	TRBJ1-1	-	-	CSVRAGMEENTEAFF	TGCAGCGTTAGGGCAGGGATGGAAGAGAACACTGAAGCTTTCTTT
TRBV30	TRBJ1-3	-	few	CAWSVGAGTIYF	TGTGCCTGGAGTGTAGGGGCTGGAACCATATATTTT
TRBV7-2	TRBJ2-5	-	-	CASSPGTGQETQYF	TGTGCCAGCAGCCCAGGGACCGGCCAAGAGACCCAGTACTTC
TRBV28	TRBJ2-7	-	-	CASRRQIGYEQYF	TGTGCCAGCAGAAGACAGATAGGCTACGAGCAGTACTTC